This T cell receptor beta chain comes out of a study of blood T cell dynamics during melanoma immunotherapy. Looking at the study overall: Patients with metastatic melanoma got pembrolizumab or nivolumab-ipilimumab as first-line care. Regarding the study as a whole: Immune-effector CD8+ cells best matched cell-free DNA CDR3 sequences and were most clonal.

For sorted CD8+ subsets, all extracted DNA was loaded. Profiled with immunoSEQ multiplex PCR; TCRdb holds only in-frame clones, not every one. The table records over 10,000 clones, just over 90% of them present only once. The V segment lost 4 bases and the J segment 4 bases; nucleotides outside the gene matches: 6. This CDR3 is 15 amino acids long. Per the germline V gene, CDR1 is SGDLS and CDR2 is YYNGEE. Time point specified: pre-treatment baseline. Blood was drawn before treatment and at week 3 after checkpoint blockade. A remark on this clone: Its cognate antigen is unknown.

Material: effector memory CD8+ T cells from blood, obtained from a patient treated with checkpoint blockade. The TCR was taken from a human donor with melanoma. J is TRBJ2-7 and V is TRBV9, with 12 bases identical to TRBD1. DNA for the CDR3: TGTGCCAGCAGCCCCCGGGACAGGGGGCTGTACGAGCAGTACTTC. Its translation is CASSPRDRGLYEQYF. The full variable domain, in which reference TRBV9 and TRBJ2-7 provide the parts outside the CDR3, is DSGVTQTPKHLITATGQRVTLRCSPRSGDLSVYWYQQSLDQGLQFLIQYYNGEERAKGNILERFSAQQFPDLHSELNLSSLELGDSALYFCASSPRDRGLYEQYFGPGTRLTVT.